This is a list of T cell receptor beta chains from one sample in a study of blood T cell repertoires in COVID-19. The repertoire was sequenced with immunoSEQ multiplex PCR; TCRdb's copy has only in-frame clones and lacks some. The repertoire includes roughly 200,000 clones, 75% to 90% of them detected once, and about 10% sits in the top ten. Sequencing was carried out using peripheral blood. Receptor source: a human donor with active or convalescent COVID-19. The donor label of this sample is uncertain. Both conserved end residues are part of each CDR3. Fields, in order: D gene, V gene, J gene, CDR3 protein. The D gene is left open where the match is weak.

TRBD1	TRBV30	TRBJ2-7	CAWQGAGEQYF
NA	TRBV14	TRBJ1-3	CASSQIQAGNTIYF
TRBD2	TRBV30	TRBJ2-5	CAGGNSGGHTQYF
NA	TRBV6-5	TRBJ2-7	CASRVGTGGLEQYF
NA	TRBV3-1/TRBV3-2	TRBJ2-3	CASSQASPYTDTQYF
NA	TRBV29-1	TRBJ1-2	CSVRFRLTGGYTF
TRBD1	TRBV7-2	TRBJ1-5	CASSLTGGNQPQHF
NA	TRBV5-4	TRBJ2-1	CASSLASSARLEQFF
TRBD1	TRBV6-5	TRBJ1-1	CASRDRGYTEAFF
NA	TRBV5-4	TRBJ2-3	CASSLGGPGTDTQYF
TRBD1	TRBV7-9	TRBJ1-5	CASSPGQGWSQPQHF
NA	TRBV28	TRBJ1-2	CASRVGYGYTF
TRBD1	TRBV29-1	TRBJ2-7	CSSGTGEYEQYF
TRBD1	TRBV19	TRBJ1-1	CASSLTGATEAFF
NA	TRBV7-7	TRBJ2-5	CASSLARARGYQETQYF
NA	TRBV7-2	TRBJ2-3	CASSFTSSTDTQYF
NA	TRBV3-1/TRBV3-2	TRBJ2-7	CASSLLYEQYF
TRBD1	TRBV9	TRBJ2-3	CASSSRTGGEVDTQYF
NA	TRBV5-4	TRBJ1-1	CASSSIIDTEAFF
NA	TRBV30	TRBJ2-5	CAWWTEQETQYF
NA	TRBV28	TRBJ2-7	CASSSSGFYEQYF
TRBD1	TRBV18	TRBJ1-2	CASSPDGGGKGYTF
NA	TRBV6-5	TRBJ2-7	CATWDTRQYEQYF
TRBD2	TRBV3-1/TRBV3-2	TRBJ2-3	CASSQDLAGGDTQYF